This T cell receptor (beta chain) was retrieved from a study of patients and donors after allogeneic stem cell transplantation. One entry per CDR3 protein results from TCRdb running MiXCR on the RT-PCR reads. The sample comprises almost 90,000 distinct CDR3 sequences, about 5% of which are singletons, and about 3% rests with the top ten. This clonotype was observed many times. Sequenced input: blood, either unsorted or a sorted T cell fraction (not recorded which). The clonotype originates from a human donor who was either an allogeneic HSCT recipient or a stem cell or donor lymphocyte infusion donor (not recorded which). It is not recorded whose cells these are; they may come from a transplant donor.

In nucleotides, the CDR3 is TGTGCCAGCAGCGTTTCAGGGAACTCTTCACCCCTCCACTTT. This encodes CASSVSGNSSPLHF. The chain carries TRBV25-1 and TRBJ1-6; D is perhaps TRBD1 (5 bases). Germline V gene lookup returns CDR1 MGHDK and CDR2 SYGVNS. V was shortened by 6 bases and J by 9 bases, with 15 bases between the two germline ends. This CDR3 is built from 14 residues.